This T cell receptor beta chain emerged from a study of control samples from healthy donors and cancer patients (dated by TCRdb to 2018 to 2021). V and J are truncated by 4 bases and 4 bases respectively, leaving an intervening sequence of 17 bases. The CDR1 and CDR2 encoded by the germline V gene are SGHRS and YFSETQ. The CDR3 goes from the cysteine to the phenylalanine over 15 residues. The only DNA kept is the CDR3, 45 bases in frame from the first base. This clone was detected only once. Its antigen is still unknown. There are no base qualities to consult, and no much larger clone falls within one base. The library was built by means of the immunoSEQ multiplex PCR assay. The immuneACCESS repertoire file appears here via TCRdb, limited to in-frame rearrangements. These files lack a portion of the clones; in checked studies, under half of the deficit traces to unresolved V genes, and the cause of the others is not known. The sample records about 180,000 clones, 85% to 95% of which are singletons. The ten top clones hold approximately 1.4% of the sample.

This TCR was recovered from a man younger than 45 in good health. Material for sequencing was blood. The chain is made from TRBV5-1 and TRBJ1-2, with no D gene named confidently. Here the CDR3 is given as CASSQSNPGIYGYTF. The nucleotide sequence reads TGCGCCAGCAGCCAATCTAACCCGGGGATCTATGGCTACACCTTC.